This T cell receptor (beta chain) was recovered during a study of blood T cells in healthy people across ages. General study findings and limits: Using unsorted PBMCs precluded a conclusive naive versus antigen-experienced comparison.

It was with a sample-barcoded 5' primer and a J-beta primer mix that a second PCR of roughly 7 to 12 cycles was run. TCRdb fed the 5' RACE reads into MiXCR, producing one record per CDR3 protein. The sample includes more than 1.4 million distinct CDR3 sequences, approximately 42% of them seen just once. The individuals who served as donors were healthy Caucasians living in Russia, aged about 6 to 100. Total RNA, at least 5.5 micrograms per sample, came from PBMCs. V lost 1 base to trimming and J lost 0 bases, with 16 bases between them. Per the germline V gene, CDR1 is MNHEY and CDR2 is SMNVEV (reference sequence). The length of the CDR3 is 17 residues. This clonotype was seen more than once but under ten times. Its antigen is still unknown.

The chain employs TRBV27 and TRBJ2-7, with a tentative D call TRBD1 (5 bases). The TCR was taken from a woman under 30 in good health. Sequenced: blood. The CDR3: CASSLFPPTVSSYEQYF. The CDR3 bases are TGTGCCAGCAGTTTATTCCCCCCGACAGTAAGCTCCTACGAGCAGTACTTC.